The sequence of this T cell receptor (beta chain) was determined in a study of T cell repertoires in cytomegalovirus infection. Points on this clonotype: The target antigen is unknown.

From the reads, TCRdb called clonotypes with MiXCR, one entry per CDR3 protein. Among 310,000 or so distinct CDR3 sequences, about 25% were seen once, and the ten largest hold about an eighth. Trimming stripped 3 bases from V and 3 bases from J, with 18 bases between. Per germline, CDR1 KGHSH and CDR2 LQKENI. CDR3 length equals 18 residues. The chain joins TRBV18 to TRBJ2-6, with D tentatively TRBD1 or TRBD2 (5 bases each). The source material was cultured PBMCs, sampled from culture after CMV antigen stimulation. The TCR was taken from a human donor in good health (CMV status not recorded). Some clones in this sample may be carry-over from other donors' samples. In DNA, the CDR3 is TGTGCCAGCTCACCGGGGACCTCAGGGAAATTTGGGGCCAACGTCCTGACTTTC. It is translated as CASSPGTSGKFGANVLTF.